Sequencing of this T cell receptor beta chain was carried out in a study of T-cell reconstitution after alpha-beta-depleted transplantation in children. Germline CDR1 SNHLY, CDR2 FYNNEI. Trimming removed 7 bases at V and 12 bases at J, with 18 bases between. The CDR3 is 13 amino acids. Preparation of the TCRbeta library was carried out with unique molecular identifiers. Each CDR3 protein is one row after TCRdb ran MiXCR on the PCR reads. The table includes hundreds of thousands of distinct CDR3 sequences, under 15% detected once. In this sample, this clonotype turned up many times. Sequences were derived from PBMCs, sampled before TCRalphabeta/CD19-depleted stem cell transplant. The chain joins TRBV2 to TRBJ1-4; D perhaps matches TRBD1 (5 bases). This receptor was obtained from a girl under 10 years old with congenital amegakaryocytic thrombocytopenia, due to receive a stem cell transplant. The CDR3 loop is CASKFDSVGELFF. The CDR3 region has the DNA TGTGCCAGCAAATTCGACAGCGTAGGAGAACTGTTTTTT.